These 26 T cell receptor beta chains were sequenced from one sample in a study of blood T cell repertoires in COVID-19. The assay was immunoSEQ multiplex PCR, and TCRdb's table has in-frame clones only and misses some. The sample lists more than 300,000 clones, approximately 84% occurring once. Sequences were obtained from PBMCs or T cells enriched from blood (not recorded which). Receptors originate from a woman under 30 who had recovered from COVID-19.

The V and J genes are TRBV6-4 and TRBJ2-3; 7 bases agree with TRBD2. Germline assignment: CDR1 MRHNA and CDR2 SNTAGT. The CDR3 has 15 residues. V was clipped by 3 bases and J by 1 base; unmatched bases: 4. The CDR3 loop is CASSENAGGTDTQYF. The CDR3 coding sequence is TGTGCCAGCAGTGAGAACGCGGGAGGCACAGATACGCAGTATTTT.

The rearrangement uses TRBV18 and TRBJ1-2; TRBD1 might be the D (6 bases). The CDR3 is 18 amino acids. The V gene lost 3 bases and the J gene lost 2 bases, with 22 bases spanning the gap. CDR1 and CDR2 (germline): KGHSH, LQKENI. CDR3 coding DNA: TGTGCCAGCTCACCCCAAGAGACAGGAGCGATCTTAAACTATGGCTACACCTTC. This codes for CASSPQETGAILNYGYTF.

V gene TRBV9 combines with J gene TRBJ2-1; D not certain. In germline, CDR1 is SGDLS, CDR2 YYNGEE. CDR3 length equals 13 residues. Trimming removed 1 base from V and 8 bases from J, with 10 bases in between. The CDR3 here is CASSVFRGDEQFF. The CDR3 bases are TGTGCCAGCAGCGTATTCAGAGGCGATGAGCAGTTCTTC.

This clone was found a few times. The V call is TRBV28, the J call TRBJ1-6; D is perhaps TRBD1 (5 bases). V was trimmed by 6 bases and J by 0 bases, leaving 9 bases between them. CDR3 length: 15 amino acids. Germline loops: CDR1 MDHEN, CDR2 SYDVKM. CDR3 sequence: CASRAGLSYNSPLHF. The CDR3, as DNA: TGTGCCAGCAGGGCGGGACTCTCCTATAATTCACCCCTCCACTTT.

This clone has only one observation. The V and J genes are TRBV2 and TRBJ2-3; D remains ambiguous. Germline CDR1 is SNHLY and CDR2 is FYNNEI. V shed 6 bases and J shed 2 bases, with 6 bases lying between them. CDR3 length equals 12 residues. As DNA, the CDR3 is TGTGCCAGCAGCGACAACACAGATACGCAGTATTTT. This translates into CASSDNTDTQYF.

This chain links TRBV25-1 with TRBJ1-2, with 9 nucleotides matching TRBD1. The CDR3 runs to 16 residues. Germline CDR1 and CDR2: MGHDK and SYGVNS. The trim removed 1 base at V and 3 bases at J, leaving 6 bases unmatched. CDR3 nucleotide sequence: TGTGCCAGCAGTGAATTAGGAGACAGGGGGTACTATGGCTACACCTTC. It translates to CASSELGDRGYYGYTF.

The chain employs TRBV2 and TRBJ2-7; D gene unclear. This CDR3 comprises 13 residues. Germline CDR1 and CDR2: SNHLY and FYNNEI. V lost 8 bases, J lost 5 bases, and 16 bases lay in between. CDR3 DNA: TGTGCCAGCCTACGGAGACGCGGCCACGAGCAGTACTTC. It yields the protein CASLRRRGHEQYF.

V gene TRBV2 combines with J gene TRBJ1-5; D not certain. The CDR3 runs to 14 residues. Germline CDR1 is SNHLY and CDR2 is FYNNEI. V dropped 4 bases and J dropped 2 bases, with 9 bases sitting between them. CDR3 protein: CASSAWGGNQPQHF. CDR3 bases: TGTGCCAGCAGTGCCTGGGGAGGCAATCAGCCCCAGCATTTT.

The V call is TRBV10-3, the J call TRBJ1-3, with D possibly matching TRBD1 (6 bases). The CDR3 is 15 residues long. The germline V gene encodes CDR1 ENHRY and CDR2 SYGVKD. Trimming cost V 6 bases and J 4 bases, with 16 bases left between them. The CDR3 nucleotides are TGTGCCATCAGCTTAAACACAGGGACGGGAAACACCATATATTTT. Residues: CAISLNTGTGNTIYF.

The chain has TRBV6-4 and TRBJ2-7; D may be TRBD1 (6 bases). V lost 6 bases and J lost 0, with 9 bases in between. CDR1 is MRHNA and CDR2 is SNTAGT in the germline V gene. The CDR3 has 13 amino acids. The CDR3 DNA is TGTGCCAGCAGCGGGACACTCTCCTACGAGCAGTACTTC. It encodes CASSGTLSYEQYF.

The V call is TRBV5-5, the J call TRBJ2-7; the D gene is possibly TRBD1 (5 bases). In germline, CDR1 is SGHKS, CDR2 YYEKEE (reference sequence). The CDR3 sequence is 14 residues long. Trimming took 4 bases from V and 3 from J, leaving 14 bases between them. CDR3 in DNA: TGTGCCAGCAGCCTAGGGGATGAAGGCTACGAGCAGTACTTC. It codes for CASSLGDEGYEQYF.

The V and J genes are TRBV12-2 and TRBJ2-7; the table names TRBD2, a call not compared with the DNA. TRBV12-2 is labeled a pseudogene. The CDR3 has 11 residues. The CDR3 here is CFGLFSYEQYF. The CDR3 DNA reads as TGCTTTGGACTTTTCTCCTACGAGCAGTACTTC.

The chain links TRBV4-2 to TRBJ1-4; D gene ambiguous. V was pared by 1 base and J by 7 bases, with 7 bases between. Germline V CDR1 and CDR2: LGHNA, YNFKEQ. The CDR3 has 13 residues. The CDR3, as DNA: TGTGCCAGCAGCCAAGGTACCAGTGAAAAACTGTTTTTT. It specifies CASSQGTSEKLFF.

The chain couples TRBV10-3 to TRBJ1-2, with 10 bases lining up with TRBD1. The CDR3 length is 14 residues. Germline lookup yields CDR1 ENHRY and CDR2 SYGVKD. V shed 6 bases, J shed 8 bases, and the junction held 9 bases outside the gene matches. CDR3 nucleotide sequence: TGTGCCATCAGCTCCGGGACAGGGGCTGAGGGCTACACCTTC. It yields the protein CAISSGTGAEGYTF.

As to this clone: The sample carries other DNA sequences with the same CDR3. The V and J genes are TRBV12-3 or TRBV12-4 and TRBJ1-1; 7 bases are shared with TRBD1. The ends lost 5 bases at V and 2 bases at J; junction bases unmatched: 2. This CDR3 contains 13 residues. The CDR3 nucleotides read TGTGCCAGCAGTAGGACAGGTAACACTGAAGCTTTCTTT. It specifies CASSRTGNTEAFF.

The chain joins TRBV5-5 to TRBJ2-3, with unresolved D. The length of the CDR3 is 11 residues. Per germline, CDR1 SGHKS and CDR2 YYEKEE (reference sequence). With 4 bases removed from V and 6 bases from J, the gap between germline ends came to 6 bases. In DNA, the CDR3 is TGTGCCAGCAGCCTATCGGATACGCAGTATTTT. Its protein is CASSLSDTQYF.

The chain combines TRBV10-3 with TRBJ1-1, with D maybe TRBD1 (5 bases). CDR1 and CDR2 (germline): ENHRY, SYGVKD. The CDR3 covers 12 residues. Trimming cost V 9 bases and J 1 base, with 9 bases left between them. CDR3 sequence: CAIADRNTEAFF. The CDR3 region has the DNA TGTGCCATTGCTGACAGGAACACTGAAGCTTTCTTT.

The chain recombines TRBV5-6 with TRBJ1-2; a possible D gene is TRBD1 (6 bases). The V end lost 4 bases, the J end lost 6 bases, and 10 bases lay between the germline ends. Germline CDR1 reads SGHDT; CDR2 reads YYEEEE. The CDR3 contains 12 residues. CDR3: CASSPQGHGYTF. DNA of the CDR3: TGTGCCAGCAGCCCTCAGGGGCATGGCTACACCTTC.

The rearrangement links TRBV7-5 to TRBJ1-2; the DNA was not used to check the table's D call, TRBD1. TRBV7-5 is labeled a pseudogene. The CDR3 runs 16 residues. In nucleotides, the CDR3 is TGTGCCAGAAGCACGAATCGACAGGGGTTTCTCTATGGCTACACCTTC. Translation: CARSTNRQGFLYGYTF.

This clone turned up a few times. Other DNA sequences in the sample encode the same CDR3. V usage is TRBV30 and J usage is TRBJ1-1; D not resolved. V shed 3 bases and J shed 0 bases, with 8 bases lying between them. The CDR3 has 13 amino acids. CDR1 is GTSNPN and CDR2 is SVGIG in the germline V gene (reference sequence). CDR3 residues: CAWREFMNTEAFF. Written as DNA, the CDR3 is TGTGCCTGGAGAGAGTTTATGAACACTGAAGCTTTCTTT.

This clone was recorded a few times. This chain connects TRBV28 to TRBJ2-3; 12 bases align to TRBD2. The CDR3 loop spans 17 amino acids. The trim removed 5 bases at V and 4 bases at J, leaving 10 bases unmatched. Germline V gene lookup returns CDR1 MDHEN and CDR2 SYDVKM. CDR3 nucleotide sequence: TGTGCCAGCAGTCAACCGGGCGGGACTAGCGGGTCAGATACGCAGTATTTT. As protein: CASSQPGGTSGSDTQYF.

This clone has only a few counts. This chain joins TRBV9 and TRBJ1-1, with unresolved D. V lost 0 bases and J lost 1, with 7 bases in between. Germline CDR1 is SGDLS and CDR2 is YYNGEE. The CDR3 is 14 residues long. As DNA, the CDR3 is TGTGCCAGCAGCGTAGCTCAGAAGAACACTGAAGCTTTCTTT. Amino acids: CASSVAQKNTEAFF.

The chain recombines TRBV12-3 or TRBV12-4 with TRBJ2-3; D remains unclear. V dropped 11 bases and J dropped 2 bases, with 14 bases sitting between them. CDR3 length: 13 amino acids. CDR3: CAAYVVITDTQYF. In DNA, the CDR3 is TGTGCCGCCTATGTGGTAATCACAGATACGCAGTATTTT.

This chain uses TRBV5-1 with TRBJ2-7; TRBD1 is a possible D gene (6 bases). The germline V gene encodes CDR1 SGHRS and CDR2 YFSETQ. The CDR3 is made up of 11 amino acids. V lost 4 bases and J lost 5, with 7 bases in between. The CDR3 sequence: CASSTGNEQYF. In DNA, the CDR3 is TGCGCCAGCAGCACAGGGAACGAGCAGTACTTC.

V gene TRBV5-1 combines with J gene TRBJ2-1; 12 bases match TRBD2. From germline, CDR1 is SGHRS and CDR2 YFSETQ. V was clipped by 0 bases and J by 7 bases; unmatched bases: 11. The CDR3 is 18 residues long. CDR3: CASSLGGSSGGAANEQFF. The CDR3 coding sequence is TGCGCCAGCAGCTTGGGTGGTTCTAGCGGGGGGGCCGCGAATGAGCAGTTCTTC.

The chain joins TRBV30 to TRBJ1-5; TRBD1 agrees at 7 bases. CDR1 is GTSNPN, CDR2 SVGIG, per germline (reference sequence). The CDR3 loop spans 14 amino acids. J lost 8 bases, V lost 1 base, and 8 bases had no gene match. CDR3 nucleotides: TGTGCCTGGAGTGACAGGGGCCCCTCGAAGCCCCAGCATTTT. Translating it yields CAWSDRGPSKPQHF.